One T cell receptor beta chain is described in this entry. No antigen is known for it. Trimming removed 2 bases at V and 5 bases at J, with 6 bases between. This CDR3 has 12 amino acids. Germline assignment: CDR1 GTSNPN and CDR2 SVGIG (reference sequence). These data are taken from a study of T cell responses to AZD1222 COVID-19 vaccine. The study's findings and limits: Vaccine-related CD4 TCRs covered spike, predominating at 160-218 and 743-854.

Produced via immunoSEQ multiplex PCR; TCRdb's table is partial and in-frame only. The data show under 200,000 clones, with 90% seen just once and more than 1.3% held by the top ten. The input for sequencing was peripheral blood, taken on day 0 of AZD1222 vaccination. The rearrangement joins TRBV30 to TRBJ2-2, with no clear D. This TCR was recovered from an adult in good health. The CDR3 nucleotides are TGTGCCTGGAGTTTCAGAACCGGGGAGCTGTTTTTT. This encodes CAWSFRTGELFF.